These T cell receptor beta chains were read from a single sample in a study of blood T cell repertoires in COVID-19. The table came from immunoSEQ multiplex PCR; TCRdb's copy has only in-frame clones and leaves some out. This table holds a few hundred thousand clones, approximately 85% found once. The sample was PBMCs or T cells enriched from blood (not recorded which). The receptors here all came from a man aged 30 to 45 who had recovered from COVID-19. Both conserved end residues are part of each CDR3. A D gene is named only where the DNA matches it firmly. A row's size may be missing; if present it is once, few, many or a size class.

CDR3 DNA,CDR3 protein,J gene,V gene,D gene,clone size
TGTGCCAGCAGCGCCATCTACTCCTACAATGAGCAGTTCTTC,CASSAIYSYNEQFF,TRBJ2-1,TRBV7-6,.,once
TGCAGCGTTCATCGGACAGGGGGCGGCGAGCAGTACTTC,CSVHRTGGGEQYF,TRBJ2-7,TRBV29-1,TRBD1,.
TGTGCCAGTAGTTCAGGGGCTGGAAACACCATATATTTT,CASSSGAGNTIYF,TRBJ1-3,TRBV19,.,.
TGTGCCAGCAGCCGCCGGACTAGCGGACCAGAACATAAAGAGACCCAGTACTTC,CASSRRTSGPEHKETQYF,TRBJ2-5,TRBV11-3,TRBD2,.
TGTGCCAGCAGTTTTGGAGGGACAGGGGGTGATGGCTACACCTTC,CASSFGGTGGDGYTF,TRBJ1-2,TRBV27,TRBD1,.
TGCGCCAGCAGCCAAGGACTTTTCCAAGAGACCCAGTACTTC,CASSQGLFQETQYF,TRBJ2-5,TRBV4-1,.,.
TGTGCCTGGAGTGTACTCCGCGGCAGGGAAACTGAAGCTTTCTTT,CAWSVLRGRETEAFF,TRBJ1-1,TRBV30,.,.
TGTGCCAGTAGTTCAGGGCCCGAAAAACTGTTTTTT,CASSSGPEKLFF,TRBJ1-4,TRBV19,.,.
TGTGCCAGTAGTATAGATCGCGAACAGAGCTTTTCTGAAGCTTTCTTT,CASSIDREQSFSEAFF,TRBJ1-1,TRBV19,.,.
TGTGCCAGCAGAATACAGGGGAACACTGAAGCTTTCTTT,CASRIQGNTEAFF,TRBJ1-1,TRBV2,.,.
TGTGCCACCAATGGACAGGGTAGAGGCTACACCTTC,CATNGQGRGYTF,TRBJ1-2,TRBV7-2,TRBD1,few
TGTGCCAGTAGTAGTTGGGGCCCTCCCGATACGCAGTATTTT,CASSSWGPPDTQYF,TRBJ2-3,TRBV19,.,.
TGTGCCAGCAGCCTACACCTGACAGGGGGCAGTTCACCCCTCCACTTT,CASSLHLTGGSSPLHF,TRBJ1-6,TRBV3-1/TRBV3-2,TRBD1,.
TGTGCCAGTAGTCGGGCAGGGACAATTCAGCCCCAGCATTTT,CASSRAGTIQPQHF,TRBJ1-5,TRBV19,.,few
TGTGCCAGCCAGGACAGGAATGAGAACACTGAAGCTTTCTTT,CASQDRNENTEAFF,TRBJ1-1,TRBV2,TRBD1,.
TGTGCCAGTAGTACCTCCTTCGGGGGGTCCAATGAGCAGTTCTTC,CASSTSFGGSNEQFF,TRBJ2-1,TRBV19,TRBD2,.
TGTGCCAGCAGTGAAACAGGTTGGGATGGCTACACCTTC,CASSETGWDGYTF,TRBJ1-2,TRBV6-1,.,.
TGTGCCAGCAGCGTAAGGCCCCTAGGTACGAACACTGAAGCTTTCTTT,CASSVRPLGTNTEAFF,TRBJ1-1,TRBV9,.,.
TGTGCCAGCAGCGCCGGGACATCTAATTCACCCCTCCACTTT,CASSAGTSNSPLHF,TRBJ1-6,TRBV3-1/TRBV3-2,.,.
TGTGCCAGCAGCGTAAGTCAGGGGGCGGGTGAGCAGTTCTTC,CASSVSQGAGEQFF,TRBJ2-1,TRBV9,TRBD1,.
TGCGCCAGCAGGAAACAATTGCCTAGCGGGGGGGCAGTAGATACGCAGTATTTT,CASRKQLPSGGAVDTQYF,TRBJ2-3,TRBV10-2,TRBD2,.
TGTGCCAGTTCCCACTATAATTCACCCCTCCACTTT,CASSHYNSPLHF,TRBJ1-6,TRBV25-1,.,.
TGTGCCAGCAGCTTTCCTGAGGGCGCCTATAATTCACCCCTCCACTTT,CASSFPEGAYNSPLHF,TRBJ1-6,TRBV5-4,.,.
TGTGCCAGCAGCCGACAGGACTCCTACGAGCAGTACTTC,CASSRQDSYEQYF,TRBJ2-7,TRBV6-5,.,.
TGTGCCAGCTCACCACGGGGAGAAGAGGAAGCTTTCTTT,CASSPRGEEEAFF,TRBJ1-1,TRBV18,.,.
TGTGCCAGCAGTGCCCGGCGGGGGACTTACGAGCAGTACTTC,CASSARRGTYEQYF,TRBJ2-7,TRBV2,TRBD2,.
TGTGCCAGCAGTACCTCCGGGACAGGGCCCACTGAAGCTTTCTTT,CASSTSGTGPTEAFF,TRBJ1-1,TRBV27,TRBD1,.
TGCGCCAGCAGCTTGGTGGCACAGAAGCTTTACGAGCAGTACTTC,CASSLVAQKLYEQYF,TRBJ2-7,TRBV5-1,.,.
TGTGCCAGCAGTTGGGAGGGGGGCTATGGCTACACCTTC,CASSWEGGYGYTF,TRBJ1-2,TRBV12-3/TRBV12-4,.,.
TGTGCCAGCAGTGAGAGCGTGGGTAATGAAAAACTGTTTTTT,CASSESVGNEKLFF,TRBJ1-4,TRBV2,.,.
TGTGCCAGCATGAGGGAAGGCGAGACGGGGGAGCTGTTTTTT,CASMREGETGELFF,TRBJ2-2,TRBV6-4,.,.
TGTGCCAGCAGTTTACAGGGGGGTAATTCACCCCTCCACTTT,CASSLQGGNSPLHF,TRBJ1-6,TRBV6-5,TRBD1,.
TGCGCCAGCAGCCCGTCCTACAATGAGCAGTTCTTC,CASSPSYNEQFF,TRBJ2-1,TRBV5-1,.,.
TGTGCCAGTAAGCACAGGGATAACACTGAAGCTTTCTTT,CASKHRDNTEAFF,TRBJ1-1,TRBV19,.,.
TGTGCCAGCAGTTGGGGGGCAACTAATGAAAAACTGTTTTTT,CASSWGATNEKLFF,TRBJ1-4,TRBV2,.,.
TGTGCCAGCAGCCCCCTAGCGGGGGCCGGGGGAGAGCAGTTCTTC,CASSPLAGAGGEQFF,TRBJ2-1,TRBV11-3,TRBD2,.
TGTGCCAGCAGAAAGATGGGACAGGGAACGTATGGCTACACCTTC,CASRKMGQGTYGYTF,TRBJ1-2,TRBV21-1,.,.
TGCGCCAGCAGCCAAGATCGGGACTCGGGCTACACCTTC,CASSQDRDSGYTF,TRBJ1-2,TRBV4-1,.,.
TGCGCCAGCAGTGAAACGGGGGGCACTGAAGCTTTCTTT,CASSETGGTEAFF,TRBJ1-1,TRBV5-1,.,.
TGTGCCAGCAGCTTGGCCCCTCAAGAGACCCAGTACTTC,CASSLAPQETQYF,TRBJ2-5,TRBV5-5,.,.
TGTGCCAGCAGTACAGGCTCTGGAAACACCATATATTTT,CASSTGSGNTIYF,TRBJ1-3,TRBV6-5,.,.
TGCGCCAGCAGCTCGGGACTAGCGGGGGAACAAGAGACCCAGTACTTC,CASSSGLAGEQETQYF,TRBJ2-5,TRBV5-1,TRBD2,once
TGTGCCAGCAGTAGGAAGAGGCCTCTGCAAGAGACCCAGTACTTC,CASSRKRPLQETQYF,TRBJ2-5,TRBV6-4,.,once
TGCGCCAGCAGCCAAGCTTTGTCAGGGGGCGAGAAACTGTTTTTT,CASSQALSGGEKLFF,TRBJ1-4,TRBV4-3,TRBD1,few
TGTGCCAGCAGCGCATCCCTCCAGGGGACCTACGAGCAGTACTTC,CASSASLQGTYEQYF,TRBJ2-7,TRBV5-4,.,.
TGTGCCAGCAGTTTGACAGACTCGAACACTGAAGCTTTCTTT,CASSLTDSNTEAFF,TRBJ1-1,TRBV28,.,.
TGTGCCAGCAGCTCACCGGGACTAGCGGGGGATACGCAGTATTTT,CASSSPGLAGDTQYF,TRBJ2-3,TRBV7-3,TRBD2,.
TGTGCCAGCAGCCAGGGACAGGGGGCCACCTCTGGGGCCAACGTCCTGACTTTC,CASSQGQGATSGANVLTF,TRBJ2-6,TRBV11-3,TRBD1,.
TGTGCCAGCAGTCCTTTAGCGGGGGGCGGCACAGATACGCAGTATTTT,CASSPLAGGGTDTQYF,TRBJ2-3,TRBV7-3,TRBD2,.
TGTGCCAGCAGCCAAGAGGGAAGGGGAATAAATCAGCCCCAGCATTTT,CASSQEGRGINQPQHF,TRBJ1-5,TRBV3-1/TRBV3-2,.,.